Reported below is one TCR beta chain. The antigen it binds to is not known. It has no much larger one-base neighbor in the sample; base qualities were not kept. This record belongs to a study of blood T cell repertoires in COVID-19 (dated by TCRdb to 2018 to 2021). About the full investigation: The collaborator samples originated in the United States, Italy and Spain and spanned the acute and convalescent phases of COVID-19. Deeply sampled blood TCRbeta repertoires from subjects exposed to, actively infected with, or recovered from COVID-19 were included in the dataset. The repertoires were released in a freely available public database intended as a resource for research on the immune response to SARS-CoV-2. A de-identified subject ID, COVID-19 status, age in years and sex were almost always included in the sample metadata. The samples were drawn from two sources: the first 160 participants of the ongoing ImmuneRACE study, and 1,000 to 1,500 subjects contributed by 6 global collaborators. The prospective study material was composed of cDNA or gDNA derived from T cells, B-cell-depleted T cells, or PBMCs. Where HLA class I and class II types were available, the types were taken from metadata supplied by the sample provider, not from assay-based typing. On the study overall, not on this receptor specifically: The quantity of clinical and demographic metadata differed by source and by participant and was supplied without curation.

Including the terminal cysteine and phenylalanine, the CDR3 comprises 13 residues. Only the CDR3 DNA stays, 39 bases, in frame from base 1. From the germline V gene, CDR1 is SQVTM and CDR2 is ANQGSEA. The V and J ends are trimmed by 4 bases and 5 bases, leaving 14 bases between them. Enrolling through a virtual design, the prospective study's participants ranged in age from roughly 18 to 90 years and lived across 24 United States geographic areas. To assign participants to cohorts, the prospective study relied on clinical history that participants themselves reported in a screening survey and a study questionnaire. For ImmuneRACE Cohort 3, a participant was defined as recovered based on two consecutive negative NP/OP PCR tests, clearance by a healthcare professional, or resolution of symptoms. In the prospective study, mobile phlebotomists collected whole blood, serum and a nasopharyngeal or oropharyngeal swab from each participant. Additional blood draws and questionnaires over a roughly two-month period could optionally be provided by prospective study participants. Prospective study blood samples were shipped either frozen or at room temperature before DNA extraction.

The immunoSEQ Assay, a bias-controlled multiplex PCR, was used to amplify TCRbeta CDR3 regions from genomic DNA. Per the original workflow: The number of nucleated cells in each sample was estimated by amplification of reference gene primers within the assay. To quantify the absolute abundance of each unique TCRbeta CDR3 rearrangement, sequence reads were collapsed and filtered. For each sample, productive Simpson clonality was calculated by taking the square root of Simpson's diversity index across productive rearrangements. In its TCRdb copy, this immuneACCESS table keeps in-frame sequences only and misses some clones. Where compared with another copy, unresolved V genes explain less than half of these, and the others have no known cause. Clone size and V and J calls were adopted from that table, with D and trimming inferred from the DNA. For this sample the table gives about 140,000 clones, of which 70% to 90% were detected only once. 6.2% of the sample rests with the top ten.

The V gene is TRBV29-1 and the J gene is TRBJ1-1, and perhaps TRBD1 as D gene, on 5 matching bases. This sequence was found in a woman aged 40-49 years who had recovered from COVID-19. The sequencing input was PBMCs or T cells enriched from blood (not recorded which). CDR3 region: CSVVTGVRTEAFF. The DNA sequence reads TGCAGCGTTGTAACGGGGGTGAGGACTGAAGCTTTCTTT.